This T cell receptor beta chain was found in a study of T cells after yellow fever vaccination. As for the study in general: CD3, CD45RA, CCR7 and CD95 defined the sorted EM, EMRA, CM and Tscm memory subsets.

This clonotype has a count of ten or more. This CDR3 is 13 amino acids long. CDR1 and CDR2 (germline): SQVTM, ANQGSEA. Trimming took 4 bases from V and 7 from J, leaving 16 bases between them. Study-wide points: Once the booster was given, most primary-vaccination clones reappeared, at approximately 97% for CD4 and roughly 90% for CD8. One caveat is that FACS-sorted repertoires could contain abundant clonotypes contaminating from the bulk population.

TCRdb passed the 5' RACE reads through MiXCR, listing each CDR3 protein once. The sample lists almost 30,000 distinct CDR3 sequences, about 6% seen once, with just under 25% in the top ten. The V gene is TRBV29-1, the J gene TRBJ1-2; TRBD1 might be the D (5 bases). The sample in question was PBMCs, either bulk or a sorted T-cell subset (CD4+, CD8+, memory, or dextramer-sorted; not recorded which), obtained on the day of the yellow fever booster vaccination. This sequence was found in a man aged 30-40 years who received the YFV17D yellow fever vaccine. The CDR3 DNA sequence: TGCAGCGTTGGGGGTACAGGTGGGGCTGGCTACACCTTC. Translated: CSVGGTGGAGYTF.